The next 23 T cell receptor beta chains were all read from a single sample in a study of regulatory T cells in long-lasting Graves disease. To make TCR beta libraries, researchers used iRepertoire HTBI primers and Arm-PCR of CDR3 regions. TCRdb reprocessed the multiplex PCR reads with MiXCR, giving one entry per CDR3 protein. The sample yields just over 600,000 distinct CDR3 sequences, 16% seen once. Documented time point: newly diagnosed GD, antithyroid drugs for less than 3 months. Preparation of the TCR library used RNA extracted from PBMCs. These same records also appear under a second study, on T cells in Graves' hyperthyroidism and ophthalmopathy.

The starting material was peripheral blood mononuclear cells (PBMCs), obtained at new diagnosis, from a patient treated with antithyroid drugs. Source of these receptors: a woman aged 25 to 39 with Graves disease.

This clonotype was counted once. The chain is built from TRBV7-2 and TRBJ2-5; D is undetermined. The V and J ends lost 1 base and 5 bases respectively, with 8 bases between them. Germline V gives CDR1 SGHTA, CDR2 FQGNSA. CDR3 length: 13 residues. The CDR3 reads CASSLDRFETQYF. In DNA form, the CDR3 reads TGTGCCAGCAGCTTAGATAGATTTGAGACCCAGTACTTC.

This clonotype was observed many times. The V gene is TRBV6-1, the J gene TRBJ2-1; D not resolved. CDR3 length equals 15 residues. The ends were cut back, 7 bases at V and 0 bases at J, with 13 bases in the middle. Germline V CDR1 and CDR2: MNHNS, SASEGT. CDR3 bases: TGTGCCAGCAAAACCGGTGCGAGCTCCTACAATGAGCAGTTCTTC. It specifies CASKTGASSYNEQFF.

The CDR3 protein is CASSLSAGTDVSIYEQYF. CDR3 DNA: TGCGCCAGCAGCCTAAGCGCCGGGACGGATGTTTCAATCTACGAGCAGTACTTC. The chain uses TRBV5-1 and TRBJ2-7, with D tentatively TRBD1 or TRBD2 (5 bases each). The length of the CDR3 is 18 residues. The V gene lost 4 bases and the J gene lost 3 bases, with 26 bases spanning the gap. The germline CDR1 and CDR2 sequences are SGHRS and YFSETQ.

The chain couples TRBV7-9 to TRBJ2-5, with D perhaps given as TRBD1 or TRBD2 (5 bases each). This CDR3 contains 15 residues. Germline values: CDR1 SEHNR, CDR2 FQNEAQ (reference sequence). Trimming pared 3 bases from V and 3 bases from J, leaving 14 bases between. CDR3 nucleotide sequence: TGTGCCAGCAGCTTCCGGGGCCAGATGGAAGAGACCCAGTACTTC. As protein: CASSFRGQMEETQYF.

This chain joins TRBV24-1 and TRBJ2-2, with TRBD2 identical over 11 bases. The CDR3 spans 16 residues. The junction had 6 bases not matched to a gene; V was cut back by 4 bases and J by 6 bases. Germline V gene data show CDR1 as KGHDR and CDR2 as SFDVKD. Here the CDR3 DNA reads TGTGCCACCAGTGACCCAGCTAGCGGGAGGTCCGGGGAGCTGTTTTTT. Its protein is CATSDPASGRSGELFF.

The V gene is TRBV19, the J gene TRBJ2-6; a weak D match, TRBD1 (6 bases). CDR1 and CDR2 (germline): LNHDA, SQIVND (reference sequence). Trimming left V 8 bases short and J 2 bases short, with 10 bases between. The CDR3 is 14 residues long. CDR3 in amino acids: CASDSGAGANVLTF. CDR3 bases: TGTGCCAGTGACTCAGGGGCTGGGGCCAACGTCCTGACTTTC.

Ten or more counts support this clonotype. V is TRBV7-9 and J is TRBJ2-7, with 8 bases that match TRBD2. The V gene end was trimmed by 7 bases and the J gene end by 3 bases; junction bases not matched to a gene: 8. The CDR3 runs to 14 residues. Germline CDR1 reads SEHNR; CDR2 reads FQNEAQ (reference sequence). The CDR3 DNA reads TGTGCCAGCACCATCGGGGGGGGGCTCTACGAGCAGTACTTC. Encoded protein: CASTIGGGLYEQYF.

In this sample, this clonotype turned up many times. The genes are TRBV6-2 or TRBV6-3 and TRBJ2-5; D ambiguous. The germline gives CDR1 MNHEY, CDR2 SVGEGT. Trimming shortened V by 2 bases and J by 5 bases, and 15 bases separated the two germline ends. The CDR3 spans 15 residues. The CDR3 DNA sequence: TGTGCCAGCAGTTACCGGCTAGGTCTAGGGGAGACCCAGTACTTC. It yields the protein CASSYRLGLGETQYF.

With regard to this clonotype: A much larger clone differs by one base, so this may be a read error. The chain carries TRBV5-1 and TRBJ2-1; 10 positions match TRBD2. The germline V gene encodes CDR1 SGHRS and CDR2 YFSETQ. The CDR3 sequence is 15 residues long. The trim removed 6 bases at V and 10 bases at J, leaving 13 bases unmatched. CDR3 DNA: TGCGCCAGCAACTTTGCCGGACTAGCGGAAACCGAGCAGTTCTTC. Translated, it gives CASNFAGLAETEQFF.

This clonotype has at least ten counts. V and J are TRBV20-1 and TRBJ1-5; 9 bases map to TRBD1. With 5 bases clipped from V and 1 base from J, the junction kept 3 bases outside the gene matches. There are 14 residues in the CDR3. Per germline, CDR1 DFQATT and CDR2 SNEGSKA (reference sequence). The CDR3 nucleotides are TGCAGTGCTCTAGGACAGGGGAGCAATCAGCCCCAGCATTTT. Translation: CSALGQGSNQPQHF.

The chain combines TRBV7-2 with TRBJ2-3; unclear D gene. In germline, CDR1 is SGHTA, CDR2 FQGNSA. The CDR3 length is 13 residues. The V and J ends lost 4 bases and 5 bases respectively, with 10 bases between them. The CDR3 sequence: CASSSSLGDTQYF. The CDR3 DNA sequence: TGTGCCAGCAGCTCATCCTTGGGAGATACGCAGTATTTT.

At least ten counts were recorded for this clonotype. The chain is built from TRBV27 and TRBJ1-1; D is uncertain. CDR1 and CDR2 from the germline V gene are MNHEY and SMNVEV (reference sequence). The CDR3 contains 15 residues. V was trimmed by 7 bases and J by 2 bases, leaving 17 bases between them. CDR3 DNA sequence: TGTGCCAGCACCCCAGTAGTCGGGGTTAACACTGAAGCTTTCTTT. Translating it yields CASTPVVGVNTEAFF.

This clonotype was counted only a few times. The CDR3 loop is CAWSGDSYNEQFF. In DNA, the CDR3 is TGTGCCTGGAGTGGTGACTCCTACAATGAGCAGTTCTTC. The rearrangement joins TRBV30 to TRBJ2-1; D remains unclear. V shed 1 base and J shed 0 bases, with 4 bases lying between them. Germline CDR1 and CDR2: GTSNPN and SVGIG (reference sequence). This CDR3 has 13 amino acids.

This clonotype was detected ten times or more. The V and J genes are TRBV7-9 and TRBJ2-7; TRBD2 might be the D (5 bases). The germline V and J ends were trimmed by 4 bases and 4 bases, with 14 bases remaining between them. Germline loops: CDR1 SEHNR, CDR2 FQNEAQ (reference sequence). The CDR3 sequence is 14 residues long. The CDR3 region is CASSSQSERYEQYF. For the CDR3, the DNA is TGTGCCAGCAGCTCACAATCGGAGCGGTACGAGCAGTACTTC.

This clonotype was detected many times. The rearrangement joins TRBV27 to TRBJ1-5; D not resolved. This CDR3 has 13 amino acids. V shed 6 bases and J shed 0 bases, with 6 bases lying between them. Per the germline V gene, CDR1 is MNHEY and CDR2 is SMNVEV (reference sequence). The CDR3 DNA follows: TGTGCCAGCAGCCTATCTAGCAATCAGCCCCAGCATTTT. Translation: CASSLSSNQPQHF.

This clonotype was seen ten or more times. This chain links TRBV28 with TRBJ2-7; D gene uncertain. The CDR3 spans 14 residues. The germline gives CDR1 MDHEN, CDR2 SYDVKM. Trimming shortened V by 2 bases and J by 3 bases, and 11 bases separated the two germline ends. CDR3 protein: CASSLVQTGYEQYF. CDR3 bases: TGTGCCAGCAGTTTAGTACAGACGGGCTACGAGCAGTACTTC.

A remark on this clonotype: One base separates it from a far larger clone, so it is likely a read error. The chain couples TRBV7-9 to TRBJ1-1; D may be TRBD1 (5 bases). V lost 5 bases and J lost 7, with 14 bases in between. Germline V CDR1 and CDR2: SEHNR, FQNEAQ (reference sequence). The CDR3 extends over 13 amino acids. The CDR3 DNA is TGTGCCAGCAGCCCGCCAAGACAGAGTGAAGCTTTCTTT. Residues: CASSPPRQSEAFF.

The table lists this clonotype with many counts. The chain uses TRBV5-1 and TRBJ1-6; TRBD1 matches 8 bases. Germline trimming cut 0 bases from V and 7 bases from J; bases unmatched to any gene: 3. The CDR3 runs 15 residues. CDR1 and CDR2 (germline): SGHRS, YFSETQ. CDR3 sequence (DNA): TGCGCCAGCAGCTTGGGACAGGGGTGGAATTCACCCCTCCACTTT. It is translated as CASSLGQGWNSPLHF.

This chain links TRBV20-1 with TRBJ2-7; 8 bases agree with TRBD2. The V segment lost 5 bases and the J segment 1 base; nucleotides outside the gene matches: 7. Germline V gives CDR1 DFQATT, CDR2 SNEGSKA (reference sequence). The CDR3 covers 14 residues. Written as DNA, the CDR3 is TGCAGTGCTGCAAGCGGGAGAGGGTCCTACGAGCAGTACTTC. Its protein is CSAASGRGSYEQYF.

This clonotype was counted between two and nine times. The chain is built from TRBV6-5 and TRBJ1-6, with D possibly TRBD1 on 6 matching bases. The V and J ends lost 2 bases and 7 bases respectively, with 12 bases between them. Germline CDR1 reads MNHEY; CDR2 reads SVGAGI. There are 15 residues in the CDR3. The CDR3 DNA reads TGTGCCAGCAGTTACCGGGGACAAATAAATTCACCCCTCCACTTT. Its protein product is CASSYRGQINSPLHF.

Many counts were recorded for this clonotype. V and J are TRBV10-3 and TRBJ2-7, with 9 bases that match TRBD1. The germline CDR1 and CDR2 sequences are ENHRY and SYGVKD. There are 14 residues in the CDR3. Trimming cost V 3 bases and J 2 bases; bases outside gene matches: 2. The CDR3, as DNA: TGTGCCATCAGTGACCGGACAGGGGCCTACGAGCAGTACTTC. Translation gives CAISDRTGAYEQYF.

This clonotype was found many times. The V call is TRBV19, the J call TRBJ1-1, with D uncertain. CDR1 is LNHDA and CDR2 is SQIVND in the germline V gene (reference sequence). The length of the CDR3 is 15 residues. Trimming took off 9 bases at V and 3 bases at J, with 20 bases between the two ends. CDR3 in DNA: TGTGCCAGCAAAAAAGATGTAAATCGGGACACTGAAGCTTTCTTT. Amino acid sequence: CASKKDVNRDTEAFF.

In this sample, this clonotype turned up many times. CDR3 DNA: TGTGCCAGCAGGGACAGTTACTCTGGAAACACCATATATTTT. Translating gives CASRDSYSGNTIYF. The chain has TRBV12-3 or TRBV12-4 and TRBJ1-3, with D possibly being TRBD1 (6 bases). V was clipped by 6 bases and J by 0 bases, with 9 bases between them. CDR3 length equals 14 residues.